The clone carrying this TCR beta chain was seen a few times. Its matching antigen is unknown. This sample is part of a study of T cell repertoires in cytomegalovirus infection. Study-wide background: TCR beta signatures that were public indicated CMV infection and matching HLA type. Findings and caveats of the study: Predominance within the ex vivo response was attributable to HLA-C-restricted CMV-specific TCR beta clonotypes.

TCRdb analysed the reads with MiXCR anew, one entry per CDR3 protein. This sample yields 150,000 to 200,000 distinct CDR3 sequences, of which 8.5% to 10% are seen a single time; approximately 4.2% belongs to the top ten. Trimming removed 5 bases from V and 5 bases from J; junction bases left unmatched: 11. The CDR3 contains 16 residues. From germline, CDR1 is MNHEY and CDR2 SVGAGI. The chain combines TRBV6-5 with TRBJ2-3, with 9 positions matching TRBD2. Sample: PBMCs. This TCR derives from a human donor in good health (CMV status not recorded). Some clones in this sample may be carry-over from other donors' samples. The chain's CDR3 is CASSPLPAGGVDTQYF. The CDR3, as DNA: TGTGCCAGCAGTCCCCTCCCGGCGGGGGGGGTAGATACGCAGTATTTT.